Reported below is one TCR beta chain. Using immunoSEQ multiplex PCR, the repertoire was profiled, and TCRdb retains in-frame clones only, with some absent. The sample lists some 42,000 clones, about 85% occurring once. This record comes from a study of blood T cell repertoires in COVID-19. Study-wide context: T cells, B-cell-depleted T cells, or PBMCs supplied cDNA or gDNA.

This CDR3 contains 14 residues. Trimming removed 2 bases from V and 5 bases from J, with 10 bases in between. The germline V gene encodes CDR1 SNHLY and CDR2 FYNNEI. The sequence was obtained from a woman aged 70-85 years in a cohort sampled during active COVID-19. Sequenced sample: peripheral blood. The rearrangement uses TRBV2 and TRBJ1-5; D not certain. The CDR3: CASSERDIYQPQHF. CDR3 sequence (DNA): TGTGCCAGCAGTGAACGAGACATTTATCAGCCCCAGCATTTT.